This is a list of T cell receptor beta chains from one sample in a study of T cell responses to AZD1222 COVID-19 vaccine. Profiled with immunoSEQ multiplex PCR; TCRdb holds only in-frame clones, not every one. The repertoire has about 140,000 clones, 80% to 90% of them found once; the top ten carry around 1.6%. The sample in question was peripheral blood, obtained on day 0 of AZD1222 vaccination. The receptors were gathered from an adult in good health. Both conserved end residues are part of each CDR3. The D gene is left open where the match is weak. The size entry is marked missing in some rows and otherwise reads once, few, many or a size class.

D	size	V	J	DNA	CDR3
TRBD1	-	TRBV5-6	TRBJ2-2	TGTGCCAGCAGCCTCGACAGGGCGCGCACCGGGGAGCTGTTTTTT	CASSLDRARTGELFF
-	-	TRBV7-3	TRBJ2-5	TGTGCCAGCAGCTTAGTTTTAGGGGGTAAAGAGACCCAGTACTTC	CASSLVLGGKETQYF
-	-	TRBV30	TRBJ2-6	TGTGCCTGGAGCCCAAATGTCCCTGGGTCTGGGGCCAACGTCCTGACTTTC	CAWSPNVPGSGANVLTF
-	-	TRBV6-6	TRBJ1-2	TGTGCCAGCATCAAGGGGGGGGCGCTTGGCTATGGCTACACCTTC	CASIKGGALGYGYTF
-	-	TRBV2	TRBJ1-6	TGTGCCAGCAGGGCGGGGGCAGCTTCCTCCTATAATTCACCCCTCCACTTT	CASRAGAASSYNSPLHF
TRBD1	-	TRBV5-4	TRBJ2-7	TGTGCCAGCAGCAACGGGACAGCATACGAGCAGTACTTC	CASSNGTAYEQYF
-	-	TRBV5-1	TRBJ1-1	TGCGCCAGCAGCTTGTCGGGGGATACGGCTTTCTTT	CASSLSGDTAFF
-	-	TRBV9	TRBJ1-5	TGTGCCAGCAGCTCGGGGAGGGAGCGTCAGCCCCAGCATTTT	CASSSGRERQPQHF
TRBD2	few	TRBV12-3/TRBV12-4	TRBJ2-2	TGTGCCAGCAGACCCGGGGGGTCCGGGGAGCTGTTTTTT	CASRPGGSGELFF
-	-	TRBV4-2	TRBJ2-7	TGTGCCAGCAGCCCGCTGGACAACTCCTACGAGCAGTACTTC	CASSPLDNSYEQYF
-	-	TRBV18	TRBJ1-5	TGTGCCAGCTCACCACCGCTTTCCGGGAATAGCAATCAGCCCCAGCATTTT	CASSPPLSGNSNQPQHF
TRBD1	-	TRBV5-4	TRBJ1-3	TGTGCCAGCAGCTTGTACCAGACAGGGACTGGAAACACCATATATTTT	CASSLYQTGTGNTIYF
-	-	TRBV10-1	TRBJ1-1	TGCGCCAGCAGTGAGTCGGGCATTGGGAACACTGAAGCTTTCTTT	CASSESGIGNTEAFF
-	-	TRBV18	TRBJ1-4	TGTGCCAGCTCACCATTGCCGGGGGCGACGACTAATGAAAAACTGTTTTTT	CASSPLPGATTNEKLFF
-	-	TRBV3-1/TRBV3-2	TRBJ2-1	TGTGCCAGCAGCCAAGGAAACAGGGGCGGGAGTGAGCAGTTCTTC	CASSQGNRGGSEQFF
-	-	TRBV9	TRBJ2-6	TGTGCCAGCAGCGTAGATGGAGGAGAAAGCTCTGGGGCCAACGTCCTGACTTTC	CASSVDGGESSGANVLTF
-	-	TRBV7-9	TRBJ1-1	TGTGCCAGCAGCCCCCGCCAGGACACTGAAGCTTTCTTT	CASSPRQDTEAFF
-	-	TRBV19	TRBJ2-5	TGTGCCAGTAGTATAGATAGTGGTGGCCGGGAGACCCAGTACTTC	CASSIDSGGRETQYF
-	once	TRBV29-1	TRBJ1-1	TGCAGCGACGGGATGGAAGCTTTCTTT	CSDGMEAFF
TRBD2	-	TRBV2	TRBJ2-4	TGTGCCAGAACCGGGACTAAACCCATTCAGTACTTC	CARTGTKPIQYF
TRBD2	-	TRBV9	TRBJ2-1	TGTGCCAGCAGCGTAGGAAGTCTAGCGGGGTATGACAATGAGCAGTTCTTC	CASSVGSLAGYDNEQFF
TRBD1	-	TRBV19	TRBJ2-7	TGTGCCAGTAGTGAGAGACAGGGGGGAGAGGTAGACGAGCAGTACTTC	CASSERQGGEVDEQYF
-	-	TRBV4-2	TRBJ1-2	TGTGCCAGCAGCCAGGGTGGGGGATACAGGGACTATGGCTACACCTTC	CASSQGGGYRDYGYTF
-	-	TRBV5-4	TRBJ1-5	TGTGCCAGCAGCTTGGACGGTGCAAGGCCCCAGCATTTT	CASSLDGARPQHF
TRBD1	-	TRBV5-1	TRBJ1-6	TGCGCCAGCAGCTCCGGGACAGCAAGCGGGTATTCACCCCTCCACTTT	CASSSGTASGYSPLHF
-	few	TRBV7-8	TRBJ1-2	TGTGCCAGCAGCTTAGCGGGGGGCGGCTATGGCTACACCTTC	CASSLAGGGYGYTF
-	-	TRBV6-5	TRBJ1-1	TGTGCCAGCAGTTACTCTCCGCCGCAGTACACTGAAGCTTTCTTT	CASSYSPPQYTEAFF
-	-	TRBV5-1	TRBJ2-7	TGCGCCAGCAGCTTGGACAGCTTAGGGGAGCAGTACTTC	CASSLDSLGEQYF
TRBD1	once	TRBV10-3	TRBJ2-7	TGTGCCATCAGCCCAGGACAGGTTGGCTACGAGCAGTACTTC	CAISPGQVGYEQYF
-	-	TRBV14	TRBJ2-3	TGTGCCAGCAGCCAAGCACAACTTGCAGATACGCAGTATTTT	CASSQAQLADTQYF
-	-	TRBV5-1	TRBJ2-7	TGCGCCAGCAGCTTGTCCGGGGGCTCCTACGAGCAGTACTTC	CASSLSGGSYEQYF
TRBD1	once	TRBV6-2/TRBV6-3	TRBJ1-2	TGTGCCAGCAGTTATCTCGGGACAGATGGCTACACCTTC	CASSYLGTDGYTF
-	-	TRBV6-2/TRBV6-3	TRBJ1-5	TGTGCCAGCAGTCCCCCGTGGCCGGATCAGCCCCAGCATTTT	CASSPPWPDQPQHF
-	-	TRBV28	TRBJ1-2	TGTGCCAGCAGTTTAGTCAGAGGGTATGGCTACACCTTC	CASSLVRGYGYTF
-	-	TRBV7-8	TRBJ1-5	TGTGCCAGCAGCTTAACTTGGGGGAGCAATCAGCCCCAGCATTTT	CASSLTWGSNQPQHF
TRBD2	-	TRBV6-4	TRBJ2-1	TGTGCCAGCAGTGACCCTTCTTCGGGGGGGCCTAACAATGAGCAGTTCTTC	CASSDPSSGGPNNEQFF
-	-	TRBV7-9	TRBJ2-7	TGTGCCAGCAGCTTACAGAGGGAACCCTACGAGCAGTACTTC	CASSLQREPYEQYF
TRBD2	-	TRBV30	TRBJ2-2	TGTGCCTGGAGTGTTGGGAGCGGGGGGTTTAGCGGGGAGCTGTTTTTT	CAWSVGSGGFSGELFF
-	-	TRBV12-3/TRBV12-4	TRBJ1-2	TGTGCCAGCACCAGAAAATATGGCTACACCTTC	CASTRKYGYTF
TRBD1	-	TRBV19	TRBJ2-7	TGTGCCAGTAGCTGGACAGGGGGCGGGGAGCAGTACTTC	CASSWTGGGEQYF
-	once	TRBV7-6	TRBJ2-5	TGTGCCAGCAGCTTAGTTGCTCTCCCGGGCCCCCAAGAGACCCAGTACTTC	CASSLVALPGPQETQYF
TRBD2	-	TRBV12-5	TRBJ2-1	TGTGCTAGTGGTTTACTAGCGGGGGGGAGGAATGAGCAGTTCTTC	CASGLLAGGRNEQFF
TRBD2	-	TRBV4-1	TRBJ2-2	TGCGCCAGCAGCCAATTCGCTTCGGGAGGTCCCGCCGGGGAGCTGTTTTTT	CASSQFASGGPAGELFF
-	-	TRBV28	TRBJ1-4	TGTGCCAGCAGCGGCGCTTCGGGGGGCACAAAAGAAGTGGAAAAACTGTTTTTT	CASSGASGGTKEVEKLFF
-	-	TRBV12-5	TRBJ2-7	TGTGCTAGTGGTTTGGGGCAATTCTACGAGCAGTACTTC	CASGLGQFYEQYF
-	-	TRBV3-1/TRBV3-2	TRBJ2-7	TGTGCCAGCAGCCAAGATCGGGGACTCTACGAGCAGTACTTC	CASSQDRGLYEQYF
TRBD2	-	TRBV28	TRBJ2-7	TGTGCCAGCAGTTTAGGCGGGGGTTCCTACGAGCAGTACTTC	CASSLGGGSYEQYF
-	once	TRBV7-9	TRBJ2-2	TGTGCCAGCAGCTTAGATCGGGGGATAAACACCGGGGAGCTGTTTTTT	CASSLDRGINTGELFF
-	-	TRBV30	TRBJ2-7	TGTGCCCCGAACTACGAGCAGTACTTC	CAPNYEQYF
-	once	TRBV5-4	TRBJ1-1	TGTGCCAGCAGCTTGGTTGGGGGGGGGAACACTGAAGCTTTCTTT	CASSLVGGGNTEAFF
-	-	TRBV3-1/TRBV3-2	TRBJ2-6	TGTGCCAGCAGCTCCCGACCCCTTTCTCCCTCTGGGGCCAACGTCCTGACTTTC	CASSSRPLSPSGANVLTF
-	-	TRBV28	TRBJ2-7	TGTGCCAGCAGTTTGTGGGGGGCCAGTTCCTACGAGCAGTACTTC	CASSLWGASSYEQYF
-	-	TRBV7-6	TRBJ1-1	TGTGCCAGCAGCCTACAGGGCTCGGTCACTGAAGCTTTCTTT	CASSLQGSVTEAFF
-	many	TRBV27	TRBJ1-5	TGTGCCAGCGGCCCCGGGACCTCTAGCAATCAGCCCCAGCATTTT	CASGPGTSSNQPQHF
TRBD1	-	TRBV11-2	TRBJ2-7	TGTGCCAGCAGCTCTGACAGGGGAAATTACGAGCAGTACTTC	CASSSDRGNYEQYF
TRBD2	-	TRBV7-9	TRBJ2-1	TGTGCCAGCAGCTTAGGAGCGGGAGCATACAATGAGCAGTTCTTC	CASSLGAGAYNEQFF
TRBD2	-	TRBV24-1	TRBJ2-5	TGTGCCACCAGTGATGCGACTAGCGGGAGTAAAGAGACCCAGTACTTC	CATSDATSGSKETQYF